This TCR beta chain was sequenced for a study of blood T cells in healthy people across ages. Study-wide results and caveats: Compared with aged donors, long-lived donors showed fewer expanded clones, suggesting selection.

Concerning this clonotype itself: Antigen: not known.

PCR was performed a second time for roughly 7 to 12 cycles using a sample-barcoded 5' primer and a J-beta primer mix. Via MiXCR, TCRdb re-called the 5' RACE reads, giving one row per CDR3 protein. In the table there are about 670,000 distinct CDR3 sequences, over 40% of which are singletons. The CDR3 spans 11 residues. The germline V and J ends were trimmed by 5 bases and 3 bases, with 8 bases remaining between them. Per germline, CDR1 GTSNPN and CDR2 SVGIG (reference sequence). The chain has TRBV30 and TRBJ2-7; D remains unclear. Sequencing input: blood. The sequence came from an older man in good health. CDR3 sequence (DNA): TGTGCCTGGTCAGGAGTCTACGAGCAGTACTTC. As protein: CAWSGVYEQYF.